Below are 32 T cell receptor beta chains sequenced from a single sample in a study of PD-L1 blockade in urothelial cancer. Time point in this sample: peripheral blood 6 weeks after treatment start. The protocol was immunoSEQ multiplex PCR, while the TCRdb copy is restricted to in-frame clones and leaves out a portion. In the table there are about 90,000 clones, around 78% of which are singletons. The sample here was PBMCs, taken around atezolizumab (anti-PD-L1) treatment. These receptors were collected from a man aged 65-85 years with urothelial cancer.

V is TRBV7-2 and J is TRBJ2-7; 8 bases match TRBD2. This CDR3 has 15 amino acids. CDR1 is SGHTA, CDR2 FQGNSA, per germline. The V and J ends lost 2 bases and 3 bases, in that order; junction bases with no gene match: 6. The CDR3 region is CASSLRGGLNYEQYF. In DNA form, the CDR3 reads TGTGCCAGCAGCTTACGGGGGGGACTGAACTACGAGCAGTACTTC. The full variable domain, completed using reference TRBV7-2 and TRBJ2-7, is GAGVSQSPSNKVTEKGKDVELRCDPISGHTALYWYRQSLGQGLEFLIYFQGNSAPDKSGLPSDRFSAERTGGSVSTLTIQRTQQEDSAVYLCASSLRGGLNYEQYFGPGTRLTVT.

The genes are TRBV29-1 and TRBJ1-3; possibly TRBD1 for D (6 bases). The CDR3 is made up of 14 amino acids. Trimming took off 7 bases at V and 1 base at J, with 14 bases between the two ends. Germline CDR1 reads SQVTM; CDR2 reads ANQGSEA. For the CDR3, the DNA is TGCAGCGCAAAACAGGGAGCTTCTGGAAACACCATATATTTT. Protein product: CSAKQGASGNTIYF.

The genes are TRBV11-2 and TRBJ1-5; 7 bases are shared with TRBD1. The V gene end was trimmed by 5 bases and the J gene end by 2 bases; junction bases not matched to a gene: 3. Germline V gene sequence: CDR1 SGHAT, CDR2 FQNNGV. This CDR3 is 14 amino acids long. CDR3 amino acids: CASSRTGGNQPQHF. CDR3 nucleotides: TGTGCCAGCAGCCGAACAGGGGGCAATCAGCCCCAGCATTTT.

The rearrangement links TRBV5-4 to TRBJ2-3, with TRBD2 identical over 9 bases. The V segment lost 3 bases and the J segment 9 bases; nucleotides outside the gene matches: 14. In germline, CDR1 is SGHNT, CDR2 YYREEE (reference sequence). The CDR3 extends over 16 amino acids. The chain's CDR3 is CASSSGGVAGAQTQYF. The CDR3 nucleotides read TGTGCCAGCAGCTCTGGCGGGGTAGCGGGGGCTCAAACGCAGTATTTT.

The chain couples TRBV9 to TRBJ2-1; TRBD1 matches 7 bases. Germline CDR1 is SGDLS and CDR2 is YYNGEE. The CDR3 has 19 amino acids. The V and J ends lost 0 bases and 3 bases, in that order; junction bases with no gene match: 15. In DNA form, the CDR3 reads TGTGCCAGCAGCGTAGGGCCAGGGGGTGAATCAACCGGCTACAATGAGCAGTTCTTC. This gives the protein CASSVGPGGESTGYNEQFF.

The chain links TRBV7-6 to TRBJ1-1; a weak D match, TRBD1 (6 bases). V dropped 5 bases and J dropped 2 bases, with 12 bases sitting between them. In germline, CDR1 is SGHVS, CDR2 FNYEAQ. This CDR3 spans 14 amino acids. CDR3 region: CASSLGTLNTEAFF. The CDR3, as DNA: TGTGCCAGCAGCCTCGGGACACTTAACACTGAAGCTTTCTTT.

The chain combines TRBV29-1 with TRBJ2-1; the D gene is possibly TRBD2 (5 bases). Between the trimmed V and J ends, which lost 8 bases and 4 bases, there was a span of 9 bases. Looked up from germline, CDR1 is SQVTM and CDR2 is ANQGSEA. The CDR3 sequence is 11 residues long. This CDR3 reads CSTGMYNEQFF. The CDR3 region has the DNA TGCAGCACCGGGATGTACAATGAGCAGTTCTTC.

V is TRBV7-9 and J is TRBJ2-7, with TRBD1 as a possible D gene (6 bases). This CDR3 has 17 amino acids. V was cut by 3 bases and J by 1 base, with 19 bases left in between. Germline loops: CDR1 SEHNR, CDR2 FQNEAQ (reference sequence). The CDR3 nucleotides read TGTGCCAGCAGCTTTATACCGGACAGCACGGAATCCTACGAGCAGTACTTC. Translation: CASSFIPDSTESYEQYF.

This clone has just a few counts. The rearrangement uses TRBV15 and TRBJ1-1, with TRBD1 matching 11 bases. With V trimmed by 6 bases and J by 3 bases, 15 bases remained unmatched. The CDR3 sequence is 18 residues long. Germline V lookup: CDR1 LNHNV, CDR2 YYDKDF (reference sequence). As DNA, the CDR3 is TGTGCCACCAGGACGACCGGGACAGGGGGGCTCCGGGACACTGAAGCTTTCTTT. This codes for CATRTTGTGGLRDTEAFF. The full variable domain, with the rest looked up from reference TRBV15 and TRBJ1-1, is DAMVIQNPRYQVTQFGKPVTLSCSQTLNHNVMYWYQQKSSQAPKLLFHYYDKDFNNEADTPDNFQSRRPNTSFCFLDIRSPGLGDTAMYLCATRTTGTGGLRDTEAFFGQGTRLTVV.

V and J are TRBV29-1 and TRBJ2-2, with 10 bases fitting TRBD2. This CDR3 comprises 16 residues. From germline, CDR1 is SQVTM and CDR2 ANQGSEA. Germline trimming cut 7 bases from V and 3 bases from J; bases unmatched to any gene: 11. Here the CDR3 DNA reads TGCAGCGCTCATAGTGGCAGCGGGAGGGACACCGGGGAGCTGTTTTTT. Translation: CSAHSGSGRDTGELFF.

The genes are TRBV5-6 and TRBJ2-7, with D perhaps matching TRBD2 (5 bases). V lost 1 base, J lost 5 bases, and 16 bases lay in between. Germline values: CDR1 SGHDT, CDR2 YYEEEE. The CDR3 sequence is 15 residues long. The CDR3 DNA follows: TGTGCCAGCAGCTTGTCGGTCAGAGGGTTCAACGAGCAGTACTTC. Translating gives CASSLSVRGFNEQYF. The whole variable domain, filled in from reference TRBV5-6 and TRBJ2-7, reads DAGVTQSPTHLIKTRGQQVTLRCSPKSGHDTVSWYQQALGQGPQFIFQYYEEEERQRGNFPDRFSGHQFPNYSSELNVNALLLGDSALYLCASSLSVRGFNEQYFGPGTRLTVT.

The V and J genes are TRBV7-3 and TRBJ1-2; D may be TRBD1 (5 bases). Trimming removed 2 bases from V and 2 bases from J, with 6 bases in between. CDR1 is SGHTA, CDR2 FQGTGA, per germline. The CDR3 totals 13 residues. CDR3 sequence reads: CASSLGGNYGYTF. Written as DNA, the CDR3 is TGTGCCAGCAGCTTAGGGGGGAACTATGGCTACACCTTC. The full variable domain, its missing parts supplied by reference TRBV7-3 and TRBJ1-2, is GAGVSQTPSNKVTEKGKYVELRCDPISGHTALYWYRQSLGQGPEFLIYFQGTGAADDSGLPNDRFFAVRPEGSVSTLKIQRTERGDSAVYLCASSLGGNYGYTFGSGTRLTVV.

V and J are TRBV7-8 and TRBJ2-2; unclear D gene. V gave up 0 bases and J gave up 6 bases, with 8 bases separating them. The CDR3 is made up of 14 amino acids. In germline, CDR1 is SGHVS, CDR2 FQNEAQ. In nucleotides, the CDR3 is TGTGCCAGCAGCTTAGCGGCAGGCGCCGGGGAGCTGTTTTTT. Amino acids: CASSLAAGAGELFF.

The DNA for the CDR3 is TGCGCCAGCAGCCAAGATCATCCTAGCGGGACCGCACAGACGCAGTATTTT. It translates to CASSQDHPSGTAQTQYF. The chain employs TRBV4-1 and TRBJ2-3; TRBD2 aligns across 9 bases. The CDR3 runs to 17 residues. V trimming: 0 bases; J trimming: 9 bases; junction bases outside the gene matches: 13. Germline loops: CDR1 MGHRA, CDR2 YSYEKL.

The chain recombines TRBV5-1 with TRBJ2-1, with TRBD1 identical over 9 bases. CDR3 length: 15 amino acids. Germline trimming cut 0 bases from V and 8 bases from J; bases unmatched to any gene: 6. Looked up from germline, CDR1 is SGHRS and CDR2 is YFSETQ. The CDR3 bases are TGCGCCAGCAGCTTGGGGACAGGGGCTTGGCATGAGCAGTTCTTC. Translated, it gives CASSLGTGAWHEQFF.

This sequence joins TRBV6-6 and TRBJ2-5, with D possibly being TRBD2 (6 bases). Germline V lookup: CDR1 MNHNY, CDR2 SVGAGI (reference sequence). The CDR3 spans 16 residues. Trimming stripped 2 bases from V and 5 bases from J, with 18 bases between. The CDR3 loop reads CASSYGLGGSGETQYF. The CDR3 bases are TGTGCCAGCAGTTACGGTCTGGGGGGAAGTGGGGAGACCCAGTACTTC.

The rearrangement links TRBV5-5 to TRBJ1-1; a weak D match, TRBD1 (5 bases). CDR3 length equals 15 residues. The V gene lost 5 bases and the J gene lost 3 bases, with 17 bases spanning the gap. In germline, CDR1 is SGHKS, CDR2 YYEKEE (reference sequence). CDR3 sequence reads: CASRRLSTDYTEAFF. The CDR3 DNA reads as TGTGCCAGCAGGCGACTCTCGACAGATTACACTGAAGCTTTCTTT.

The sample holds one count of this clone. This chain joins TRBV5-6 and TRBJ2-3, with 7 positions matching TRBD1. CDR1 and CDR2 from the germline V gene are SGHDT and YYEEEE. Trimming cost V 4 bases and J 0 bases; bases outside gene matches: 5. The CDR3 loop spans 15 amino acids. CDR3 region: CASSPGQISTDTQYF. CDR3 nucleotide sequence: TGTGCCAGCAGCCCGGGACAGATTAGCACAGATACGCAGTATTTT.

A word on this clone: Other DNA sequences in the same sample also yield this CDR3. The CDR3, as DNA: TGTGCCAGCTCACCTTCGTCCACAGATACGCAGTATTTT. Its translation: CASSPSSTDTQYF. The chain employs TRBV18 and TRBJ2-3; D is unclear. Trimming took 3 bases from V and 2 from J, leaving 6 bases between them. Per germline, CDR1 KGHSH and CDR2 LQKENI. CDR3 length: 13 amino acids.

The V call is TRBV5-1, the J call TRBJ1-1, with a tentative D call TRBD1 (6 bases). This CDR3 contains 15 residues. The V end was cut by 1 base, the J end by 0 bases, with 10 bases between. Germline assignment: CDR1 SGHRS and CDR2 YFSETQ. CDR3 region: CASSLRQGMNTEAFF. Written as DNA, the CDR3 is TGCGCCAGCAGCTTGCGTCAGGGGATGAACACTGAAGCTTTCTTT. The entire variable domain, with the rest obtained from reference TRBV5-1 and TRBJ1-1, is as follows: KAGVTQTPRYLIKTRGQQVTLSCSPISGHRSVSWYQQTPGQGLQFLFEYFSETQRNKGNFPGRFSGRQFSNSRSEMNVSTLELGDSALYLCASSLRQGMNTEAFFGQGTRLTVV.

The chain recombines TRBV18 with TRBJ1-4; D remains unclear. The CDR3 sequence is 15 residues long. Trimming stripped 5 bases from V and 5 bases from J, with 15 bases between. Germline lookup yields CDR1 KGHSH and CDR2 LQKENI. CDR3 DNA: TGTGCCAGCTCATCCAGAGCGGTCAGGAATGAAAAACTGTTTTTT. Its translation is CASSSRAVRNEKLFF. Together with reference TRBV18 and TRBJ1-4, the CDR3 gives the full variable domain: NAGVMQNPRHLVRRRGQEARLRCSPMKGHSHVYWYRQLPEEGLKFMVYLQKENIIDESGMPKERFSAEFPKEGPSILRIQQVVRGDSAAYFCASSSRAVRNEKLFFGSGTQLSVL.

J is TRBJ2-7 and V is TRBV18, with D tentatively TRBD2 (5 bases). CDR1 and CDR2 from the germline V gene are KGHSH and LQKENI. This CDR3 comprises 17 residues. The V and J ends lost 3 bases and 4 bases respectively, with 22 bases between them. CDR3 region: CASSPLRRAVGEYEQYF. Written as DNA, the CDR3 is TGTGCCAGCTCACCCCTGCGTCGGGCAGTGGGAGAATACGAGCAGTACTTC.

CDR3 region: CASSGHGLAGGSEQFF. As DNA, the CDR3 is TGTGCCAGCAGCGGTCACGGACTAGCGGGAGGAAGTGAGCAGTTCTTC. The chain employs TRBV11-2 and TRBJ2-1, with 14 bases matching TRBD2. The CDR3 consists of 16 residues. V lost 5 bases to trimming and J lost 9 bases; unmatched junction nucleotides: 9. From germline, CDR1 is SGHAT and CDR2 FQNNGV.

The chain combines TRBV19 with TRBJ1-2, with TRBD1 matching over 7 bases. The junction had 6 bases not matched to a gene; V was cut back by 1 base and J by 7 bases. The germline CDR1 and CDR2 sequences are LNHDA and SQIVND (reference sequence). The CDR3 spans 14 residues. CDR3 loop: CASSIGRGQPGYTF. Written as DNA, the CDR3 is TGTGCCAGTAGTATAGGAAGGGGGCAACCTGGCTACACCTTC. Complete variable domain (other parts from reference TRBV19 and TRBJ1-2): DGGITQSPKYLFRKEGQNVTLSCEQNLNHDAMYWYRQDPGQGLRLIYYSQIVNDFQKGDIAEGYSVSREKKESFPLTVTSAQKNPTAFYLCASSIGRGQPGYTFGSGTRLTVV.

This clone was seen once. The chain uses TRBV2 and TRBJ1-1; the D is unclear. The CDR3 loop spans 13 amino acids. Trimming took 2 bases from V and 8 from J, leaving 12 bases between them. CDR1 SNHLY and CDR2 FYNNEI come from the germline V gene. DNA of the CDR3: TGTGCCAGCAGTGAACGTCGGAGTCCCGAAGCTTTCTTT. Translated: CASSERRSPEAFF. Drawing the rest from reference TRBV2 and TRBJ1-1, the complete variable domain is EPEVTQTPSHQVTQMGQEVILRCVPISNHLYFYWYRQILGQKVEFLVSFYNNEISEKSEIFDDQFSVERPDGSNFTLKIRSTKLEDSAMYFCASSERRSPEAFFGQGTRLTVV.

The chain combines TRBV7-2 with TRBJ2-7; no clear D. Deletions cut 2 bases from V and 6 bases from J, with 14 bases between. The CDR3 sequence is 14 residues long. Per germline, CDR1 SGHTA and CDR2 FQGNSA. CDR3 region: CASSLSGRQFEQYF. Here the CDR3 DNA reads TGTGCCAGCAGCTTATCAGGTCGTCAGTTCGAGCAGTACTTC.

The chain uses TRBV7-2 and TRBJ1-2, with D perhaps TRBD1 (6 bases). The CDR3 has 14 amino acids. The V end was cut by 6 bases, the J end by 2 bases, with 13 bases between. CDR1 SGHTA and CDR2 FQGNSA come from the germline V gene. CDR3 amino acids: CASRTPTGNYGYTF. The CDR3 nucleotides read TGTGCCAGCAGGACCCCTACAGGGAACTATGGCTACACCTTC.

V and J are TRBV9 and TRBJ1-3, with 7 bases that match TRBD1. Germline values: CDR1 SGDLS, CDR2 YYNGEE. The ends lost 0 bases at V and 0 bases at J; junction bases unmatched: 3. This CDR3 contains 16 residues. The CDR3 DNA is TGTGCCAGCAGCGTAGAGCCAGGGGGCTCTGGAAACACCATATATTTT. Amino acids: CASSVEPGGSGNTIYF.

V gene TRBV2 combines with J gene TRBJ2-3; 7 positions match TRBD2. The CDR3 sequence is 16 residues long. Germline V gene lookup returns CDR1 SNHLY and CDR2 FYNNEI. The junction had 6 bases not matched to a gene; V was cut back by 3 bases and J by 0 bases. The CDR3 coding sequence is TGTGCCAGCAGTGAGATAGCGGGTCTGAGCACAGATACGCAGTATTTT. Amino acid sequence: CASSEIAGLSTDTQYF.

The chain joins TRBV2 to TRBJ2-4; weak D call: TRBD1 (5 bases). V dropped 5 bases and J dropped 2 bases, with 16 bases sitting between them. CDR3 length equals 16 residues. Germline CDR1 and CDR2: SNHLY and FYNNEI. In nucleotides, the CDR3 is TGTGCCAGCAGTCAGGACAACCAGGCGACCAAAAACATTCAGTACTTC. Encoded protein: CASSQDNQATKNIQYF.

This clone was seen a single time. The chain is built from TRBV5-6 and TRBJ2-2; TRBD2 agrees at 10 bases. This CDR3 contains 15 residues. Germline-derived CDR1 and CDR2 are SGHDT and YYEEEE. V dropped 4 bases and J dropped 4; count of bases not matched to a gene: 4. The CDR3 nucleotides are TGTGCCAGCAGCCAAAGCGGGAGGGTCACCGGGGAGCTGTTTTTT. Translation gives CASSQSGRVTGELFF.

This clone came up a few times. The CDR3 coding sequence is TGTGCCAGCAGAACCTTGGACAGGGGAGGTAATTCACCCCTCCACTTT. It codes for CASRTLDRGGNSPLHF. The chain carries TRBV27 and TRBJ1-6, with 9 nucleotides matching TRBD1. Germline CDR1 MNHEY, CDR2 SMNVEV (reference sequence). This CDR3 is 16 amino acids long. The ends lost 6 bases at V and 6 bases at J; junction bases unmatched: 9.